The 18 T cell receptor beta chains given below trace back to one sample, sequenced in a study of T-cell reconstitution after alpha-beta-depleted transplantation in children. Unique molecular identifiers were used to barcode this TCRbeta library. TCRdb passed the PCR reads through MiXCR, listing each CDR3 protein once. The sample has hundreds of thousands of distinct CDR3 sequences, approximately 10% seen once. The sequencing here drew on PBMCs from the stem cell graft donor, taken from the stem cell graft. The receptors shown here come from a human donor who donated a stem cell graft to a child with acute myeloid leukemia.

The sample holds a few counts of this clonotype. This chain joins TRBV6-5 and TRBJ2-7, with D unresolved. Germline V gene data show CDR1 as MNHEY and CDR2 as SVGAGI. Deletions cut 2 bases from V and 5 bases from J, with 10 bases between. This CDR3 comprises 13 residues. The chain's CDR3 is CASSYDPSDEQYF. In nucleotides, the CDR3 is TGTGCCAGCAGTTACGACCCCTCGGACGAGCAGTACTTC.

This clonotype was counted between two and nine times. The chain joins TRBV25-1 to TRBJ2-7; no firm D call. CDR3 size: 11 residues. V shed 7 bases and J shed 6 bases, with 10 bases lying between them. Germline-derived CDR1 and CDR2 are MGHDK and SYGVNS. DNA of the CDR3: TGTGCCAGCAATAATCTAGGCGAGCAGTACTTC. Translated: CASNNLGEQYF.

V is TRBV12-3 or TRBV12-4 and J is TRBJ1-2; D call uncertain. With 6 bases removed from V and 7 bases from J, the gap between germline ends came to 18 bases. CDR3 length: 14 amino acids. CDR3 nucleotide sequence: TGTGCCAGCAGCAACGGGATCCACGGGTTTGGCTACACCTTC. Encoded protein: CASSNGIHGFGYTF.

The chain is built from TRBV12-3 or TRBV12-4 and TRBJ2-1; 12 bases map to TRBD2. There are 17 residues in the CDR3. The trim removed 6 bases at V and 9 bases at J, leaving 15 bases unmatched. This chain's CDR3 is CASSPPILAGGPSEQFF. In DNA, the CDR3 is TGTGCCAGCAGCCCACCGATCCTAGCGGGAGGGCCGAGTGAGCAGTTCTTC.

This clonotype came up a few times. The chain carries TRBV11-2 and TRBJ2-2; D could derive from TRBD1 or TRBD2 (6 bases each). Germline loops: CDR1 SGHAT, CDR2 FQNNGV. Deletions cut 7 bases from V and 3 bases from J, with 15 bases between. The CDR3 has 15 residues. DNA of the CDR3: TGTGCCAGCATCCGAGGGGGGAGCCACACCGGGGAGCTGTTTTTT. It encodes CASIRGGSHTGELFF. Full variable domain (rest looked up from reference TRBV11-2 and TRBJ2-2): EAGVAQSPRYKIIEKRQSVAFWCNPISGHATLYWYQQILGQGPKLLIQFQNNGVVDDSQLPKDRFSAERLKGVDSTLKIQPAKLEDSAVYLCASIRGGSHTGELFFGEGSRLTVL.

This clonotype has a handful of counts. The gene calls are TRBV6-1 and TRBJ1-1, with D tentatively TRBD1 (5 bases). The germline V gene has CDR1 MNHNS and CDR2 SASEGT. CDR3 size: 13 residues. V dropped 6 bases and J dropped 1 base, with 9 bases sitting between them. In DNA form, the CDR3 reads TGTGCCAGCAGGAACCAGGGGAACACTGAAGCTTTCTTT. Protein sequence: CASRNQGNTEAFF.

This clonotype has only a few counts. V is TRBV27 and J is TRBJ2-7; 7 bases align to TRBD1. Germline V gene sequence: CDR1 MNHEY, CDR2 SMNVEV (reference sequence). The CDR3 is made up of 19 amino acids. V lost 0 bases and J lost 0; bases outside the gene matches: 14. CDR3 sequence: CASSLSRPTRQGPSYEQYF. DNA of the CDR3: TGTGCCAGCAGTTTATCGCGGCCAACCCGACAGGGACCCTCCTACGAGCAGTACTTC.

This clonotype was detected many times. The V call is TRBV12-3 or TRBV12-4, the J call TRBJ1-5, with a tentative D call TRBD1 (5 bases). With 3 bases removed from V and 0 bases from J, the gap between germline ends came to 12 bases. CDR3 length equals 16 residues. The CDR3 DNA reads as TGTGCCAGCAGTTTCGGTGACAGTTATAGCAATCAGCCCCAGCATTTT. Translation gives CASSFGDSYSNQPQHF.

This clonotype was seen more than once but under ten times. The V and J genes are TRBV7-3 and TRBJ2-1; D not resolved. CDR1 SGHTA and CDR2 FQGTGA come from the germline V gene. The V gene lost 4 bases and the J gene lost 6 bases, with 10 bases spanning the gap. The CDR3 has 13 amino acids. The chain's CDR3 is CASSSRGVNEQFF. CDR3 DNA: TGTGCCAGCAGCTCCCGCGGCGTCAATGAGCAGTTCTTC.

This clonotype was seen repeatedly, ten times or more. The chain joins TRBV4-3 to TRBJ2-7; D gene unclear. V lost 0 bases to trimming and J lost 6 bases, with 15 bases between them. From germline, CDR1 is LGHNA and CDR2 YSLEER. The CDR3 runs to 15 residues. The CDR3 loop is CASSQDRSGVGEQYF. The CDR3 coding sequence is TGCGCCAGCAGCCAAGATCGGTCAGGTGTGGGCGAGCAGTACTTC.

The chain has TRBV5-1 and TRBJ2-5, with D unclear. The germline V gene encodes CDR1 SGHRS and CDR2 YFSETQ. V shed 3 bases and J shed 4 bases, with 7 bases lying between them. The CDR3 is made up of 12 amino acids. CDR3 DNA sequence: TGCGCCAGCAGCTCTGACCGAGAGACCCAGTACTTC. The encoded protein is CASSSDRETQYF.

CDR3 region: CASSQGGTGIFPYEQYF. DNA of the CDR3: TGTGCCAGCAGCCAAGGGGGGACAGGGATTTTCCCCTACGAGCAGTACTTC. This sequence joins TRBV3-1 and TRBJ2-7, with 9 bases matching TRBD1. Germline V gene sequence: CDR1 LGHDT, CDR2 YNNKEL (reference sequence). With 1 base clipped from V and 2 bases from J, the junction kept 9 bases outside the gene matches. The CDR3 has 17 residues.

This clonotype was detected only a few times. The genes are TRBV9 and TRBJ1-2; D remains unclear. This CDR3 has 13 amino acids. Germline V CDR1 and CDR2: SGDLS, YYNGEE. Deletions cut 0 bases from V and 8 bases from J, with 11 bases between. CDR3 sequence: CASSVEYGGGYTF. The DNA of the CDR3 is TGTGCCAGCAGCGTAGAATACGGTGGCGGCTACACCTTC.

This clonotype was detected a few times. The gene calls are TRBV12-3 or TRBV12-4 and TRBJ2-7, with 8 bases that match TRBD1. The length of the CDR3 is 16 residues. Trimming cost V 3 bases and J 3 bases; bases outside gene matches: 10. CDR3 nucleotide sequence: TGTGCCAGCAGTTTCGGACTTGGACAGGGACACTACGAGCAGTACTTC. Amino acids: CASSFGLGQGHYEQYF.

The J gene is TRBJ2-7, the V gene TRBV7-3; D may match TRBD1 or TRBD2 (5 bases each). V lost 1 base and J lost 3, with 10 bases in between. The germline gives CDR1 SGHTA, CDR2 FQGTGA. The CDR3 runs 14 residues. The CDR3 DNA reads as TGTGCCAGCAGCTTAATCCCGGGGCACTACGAGCAGTACTTC. The encoded protein is CASSLIPGHYEQYF.

The V gene is TRBV7-9, the J gene TRBJ2-5; 7 positions match TRBD2. Trimming cost V 4 bases and J 0 bases; bases outside gene matches: 8. From germline, CDR1 is SEHNR and CDR2 FQNEAQ (reference sequence). The CDR3 is 16 amino acids. The CDR3 region has the DNA TGTGCCAGCAGCTACAAGAGCGGGATTAACCAAGAGACCCAGTACTTC. Its protein product is CASSYKSGINQETQYF.

This clonotype was counted only a few times. The chain carries TRBV5-1 and TRBJ2-7, with a tentative D call TRBD2 (6 bases). This CDR3 spans 13 amino acids. Trimming pared 2 bases from V and 4 bases from J, leaving 10 bases between. Germline V gene lookup returns CDR1 SGHRS and CDR2 YFSETQ. CDR3 protein: CASSFMGRYEQYF. The CDR3 nucleotides read TGCGCCAGCAGCTTCATGGGGAGGTACGAGCAGTACTTC.

This clonotype was detected ten times or more. The chain combines TRBV6-1 with TRBJ2-2, with TRBD2 identical over 9 bases. The V gene's germline CDR1 is MNHNS and CDR2 SASEGT. Trimming cost V 3 bases and J 7 bases; bases outside gene matches: 3. The CDR3 loop spans 14 amino acids. CDR3 protein: CASSEGLAGGELFF. The CDR3 DNA reads TGTGCCAGCAGTGAGGGACTAGCTGGCGGGGAGCTGTTTTTT.